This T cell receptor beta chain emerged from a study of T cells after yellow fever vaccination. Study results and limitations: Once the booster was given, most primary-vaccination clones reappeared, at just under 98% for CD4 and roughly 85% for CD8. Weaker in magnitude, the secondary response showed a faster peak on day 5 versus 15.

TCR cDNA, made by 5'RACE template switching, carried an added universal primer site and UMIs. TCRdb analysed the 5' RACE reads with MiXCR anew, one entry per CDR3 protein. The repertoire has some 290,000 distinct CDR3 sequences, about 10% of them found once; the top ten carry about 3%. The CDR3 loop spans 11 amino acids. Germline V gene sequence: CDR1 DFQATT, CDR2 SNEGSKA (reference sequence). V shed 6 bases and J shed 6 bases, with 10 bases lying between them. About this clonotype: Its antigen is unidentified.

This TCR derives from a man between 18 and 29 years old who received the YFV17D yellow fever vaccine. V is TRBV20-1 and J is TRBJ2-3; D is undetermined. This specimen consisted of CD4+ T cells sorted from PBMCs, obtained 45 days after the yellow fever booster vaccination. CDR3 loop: CSAGLGDTQYF. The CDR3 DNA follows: TGCAGTGCCGGGTTGGGGGATACGCAGTATTTT.